A selection of T cell receptor beta chains follows, all from one sample in a study of CD8 T cells in Susac syndrome. TCRdb used MiXCR to reprocess the immunoSEQ multiplex PCR reads, holding one entry per CDR3 protein. The table has 140,000 to 150,000 distinct CDR3 sequences, approximately 96% seen once; the top ten hold over 0.09%. Sequencing used CD4+ T cells from PBMCs. Source of these receptors: a human donor with multiple sclerosis. The CDR3 runs from the conserved cysteine through the conserved F or W. The order of the fields is CDR3 length, J gene, D gene, clone size, V gene, CDR3 protein, CDR3 DNA. A D gene is named only where the DNA matches it firmly. The listing skips clone size in some rows; elsewhere it reads once, few, many or a size class.

>16|TRBJ2-7|TRBD2|-|TRBV7-2
CASSLFGTSGIYEQYF
TGTGCCAGCAGCTTATTTGGGACTAGCGGGATCTACGAGCAGTACTTC
>15|TRBJ2-1|-|-|TRBV12-5
CASASSGGQYNEQFF
TGTGCTAGTGCCTCGTCCGGGGGCCAATACAATGAGCAGTTCTTC
>14|TRBJ2-5|TRBD2|-|TRBV15
CATSPIGGGETQYF
TGTGCCACCAGCCCTATCGGCGGGGGAGAGACCCAGTACTTC
>12|TRBJ2-7|-|-|TRBV20-1
CSARENTYEQYF
TGCAGTGCTAGGGAGAACACCTACGAGCAGTACTTC
>12|TRBJ1-2|-|-|TRBV28
CASSSGLAGYTF
TGTGCCAGCAGTTCGGGACTGGCAGGCTACACCTTC
>13|TRBJ1-1|-|few|TRBV14
CASSEQVNTEAFF
TGTGCCAGCAGTGAACAGGTGAACACTGAAGCTTTCTTT
>12|TRBJ2-1|-|-|TRBV19
CASSDRFNEQFF
TGTGCCAGTAGCGACAGGTTCAATGAGCAGTTCTTC
>14|TRBJ1-2|-|-|TRBV5-1
CASSLDGQRDGYTF
TGCGCCAGCAGCTTGGACGGGCAAAGAGATGGCTACACCTTC
>15|TRBJ2-1|TRBD2|-|TRBV7-3
CASSSSAGGPNEQFF
TGTGCCAGCAGCTCGTCAGCGGGGGGGCCGAATGAGCAGTTCTTC
>12|TRBJ2-3|-|-|TRBV20-1
CSARVTADTQYF
TGCAGTGCTAGAGTTACCGCAGATACGCAGTATTTT
>15|TRBJ1-1|TRBD1|-|TRBV19
CASSIRTGTNTEAFF
TGTGCCAGTAGTATCAGGACAGGGACCAACACTGAAGCTTTCTTT
>14|TRBJ2-2|-|-|TRBV27
CASSPRGYTGELFF
TGTGCCAGCAGTCCCCGCGGGTACACCGGGGAGCTGTTTTTT
>16|TRBJ2-7|-|-|TRBV5-6
CASSSPSGLTTYEQYF
TGTGCCAGCAGCTCTCCTTCGGGACTGACAACCTACGAGCAGTACTTC
>13|TRBJ2-3|-|-|TRBV12-3/TRBV12-4
CASRGGETDTQYF
TGTGCCAGCAGAGGGGGTGAGACAGATACGCAGTATTTT